These T cell receptor beta chains were read from a single sample in a study of early T cells in non-severe SARS-CoV-2 infection. Each CDR3 protein is one row after TCRdb ran MiXCR on the 5' RACE reads. The sample has fewer than 130,000 distinct CDR3 sequences, 10% to 15% seen once. The sample consisted of whole blood, taken at baseline. The receptors were sampled from an adult who was a healthcare worker with PCR-confirmed SARS-CoV-2 infection or an uninfected control (not recorded which). Both conserved end residues are part of each CDR3. Fields, in order: V gene, D gene, CDR3 length, J gene, clone size, CDR3 protein, CDR3 DNA. D genes are given only for firm matches. Size is omitted from some rows. Given values are once, few, many or a class for expanded clones.

V: TRBV6-5
D: .
length: 15
J: TRBJ2-2
size: .
CDR3: CASSPDGWNTGELFF
DNA: TGTGCCAGCAGTCCCGACGGTTGGAACACCGGGGAGCTGTTTTTT

V: TRBV29-1
D: TRBD1
length: 13
J: TRBJ2-7
size: .
CDR3: CSVSGTGTYEQYF
DNA: TGCAGCGTGTCCGGGACAGGGACGTACGAGCAGTACTTC

V: TRBV2
D: TRBD2
length: 15
J: TRBJ2-7
size: .
CDR3: CASSTEGGVIYEQYF
DNA: TGTGCCAGCAGCACCGAGGGAGGGGTTATCTACGAGCAGTACTTC

V: TRBV7-2
D: .
length: 12
J: TRBJ1-2
size: .
CDR3: CASSLETHGYTF
DNA: TGTGCCAGCAGCTTAGAGACACATGGCTACACCTTC

V: TRBV19
D: TRBD2
length: 14
J: TRBJ2-3
size: .
CDR3: CASKTSGRADTQYF
DNA: TGTGCCAGTAAGACTAGCGGGAGGGCAGATACGCAGTATTTT

V: TRBV29-1
D: TRBD1
length: 13
J: TRBJ1-1
size: .
CDR3: CSVGGTGGTEAFF
DNA: TGCAGCGTTGGAGGGACAGGGGGGACTGAAGCTTTCTTT

V: TRBV29-1
D: .
length: 13
J: TRBJ1-2
size: .
CDR3: CSVALDSFYGYTF
DNA: TGCAGCGTTGCACTTGACAGCTTCTATGGCTACACCTTC

V: TRBV12-3/TRBV12-4
D: .
length: 16
J: TRBJ1-1
size: many
CDR3: CASSLRRQAPNTEAFF
DNA: TGTGCCAGCAGTTTAAGAAGACAGGCCCCGAACACTGAAGCTTTCTTT

V: TRBV7-3
D: TRBD1
length: 14
J: TRBJ1-1
size: .
CDR3: CASSSDRGDTEAFF
DNA: TGTGCCAGCAGCTCCGACAGGGGAGATACTGAAGCTTTCTTT

V: TRBV2
D: .
length: 14
J: TRBJ2-3
size: few
CDR3: CVSSDDRSTDTQYF
DNA: TGTGTCAGCAGTGATGACCGGAGCACAGATACGCAGTATTTT

V: TRBV5-1
D: TRBD2
length: 14
J: TRBJ2-7
size: few
CDR3: CASSSIAGSYEQYF
DNA: TGCGCCAGCAGCTCGATAGCGGGATCCTACGAGCAGTACTTC

V: TRBV4-1
D: .
length: 14
J: TRBJ2-2
size: few
CDR3: CASSQRQVSGELFF
DNA: TGCGCCAGCAGCCAAAGACAGGTCTCCGGGGAGCTGTTTTTT

V: TRBV24-1
D: TRBD1
length: 16
J: TRBJ2-5
size: .
CDR3: CATSDADPGQQETQYF
DNA: TGTGCCACCAGTGATGCGGACCCGGGACAGCAAGAGACCCAGTACTTC

V: TRBV5-4
D: TRBD2
length: 16
J: TRBJ2-1
size: few
CDR3: CASSLALAAPYNEQFF
DNA: TGTGCCAGCAGCTTGGCTCTAGCGGCGCCGTACAATGAGCAGTTCTTC

V: TRBV9
D: .
length: 15
J: TRBJ1-1
size: few
CDR3: CASSVSGSLNTEAFF
DNA: TGTGCCAGCAGCGTTAGTGGTAGCCTAAACACTGAAGCTTTCTTT

V: TRBV20-1
D: .
length: 12
J: TRBJ2-1
size: few
CDR3: CSAIERHNEQFF
DNA: TGCAGTGCTATAGAGCGCCACAATGAGCAGTTCTTC

V: TRBV6-1
D: .
length: 14
J: TRBJ1-6
size: few
CDR3: CASSEPGHNSPLHF
DNA: TGTGCCAGCAGTGAACCGGGGCACAATTCACCCCTCCACTTT

V: TRBV12-3/TRBV12-4
D: TRBD1
length: 12
J: TRBJ1-1
size: .
CDR3: CASRTGLAEAFF
DNA: TGTGCCAGCAGGACAGGGTTGGCTGAAGCTTTCTTT

V: TRBV3-1
D: .
length: 16
J: TRBJ2-7
size: .
CDR3: CASSQDRAGGRYEQYF
DNA: TGTGCCAGCAGCCAAGATCGGGCTGGGGGAAGGTACGAGCAGTACTTC

V: TRBV5-1
D: TRBD2
length: 17
J: TRBJ2-3
size: few
CDR3: CASSLASTSGGPDTQYF
DNA: TGCGCCAGCAGCTTGGCTTCGACTAGCGGGGGGCCAGATACGCAGTATTTT

V: TRBV6-5
D: .
length: 14
J: TRBJ1-6
size: .
CDR3: CASSGEIRNSPLHF
DNA: TGTGCCAGCAGCGGGGAGATAAGGAATTCACCCCTCCACTTT

V: TRBV29-1
D: .
length: 14
J: TRBJ2-1
size: .
CDR3: CSVVAQGPTNEQFF
DNA: TGCAGCGTTGTCGCACAGGGACCAACGAATGAGCAGTTCTTC

V: TRBV7-2
D: .
length: 15
J: TRBJ1-6
size: .
CDR3: CASSLLTGLDSPLHF
DNA: TGTGCCAGCAGCTTATTGACAGGCCTAGATTCACCCCTCCACTTT

V: TRBV6-2/TRBV6-3
D: TRBD2
length: 17
J: TRBJ2-2
size: few
CDR3: CASSGSGLAGSTGELFF
DNA: TGTGCCAGCAGCGGGTCCGGACTAGCGGGGTCCACCGGGGAGCTGTTTTTT

V: TRBV7-3
D: .
length: 13
J: TRBJ1-1
size: few
CDR3: CASSSQENTEAFF
DNA: TGTGCCAGCAGTTCTCAGGAGAACACTGAAGCTTTCTTT

V: TRBV12-3/TRBV12-4
D: TRBD1
length: 16
J: TRBJ1-5
size: many
CDR3: CASSPRGGSSNQPQHF
DNA: TGTGCCAGCAGTCCCAGGGGGGGATCGAGCAATCAGCCCCAGCATTTT

V: TRBV5-1
D: TRBD1
length: 13
J: TRBJ1-2
size: .
CDR3: CASTGGNNYGYTF
DNA: TGCGCCAGTACAGGGGGAAATAACTATGGCTACACCTTC

V: TRBV4-1
D: TRBD2
length: 16
J: TRBJ2-5
size: .
CDR3: CASRRLGGGPQETQYF
DNA: TGCGCCAGCAGACGGTTGGGCGGGGGACCTCAAGAGACCCAGTACTTC

V: TRBV2
D: .
length: 13
J: TRBJ1-1
size: many
CDR3: CASRAQTTTEAFF
DNA: TGTGCCAGCAGGGCCCAGACGACCACTGAAGCTTTCTTT

V: TRBV2
D: .
length: 10
J: TRBJ2-1
size: few
CDR3: CASSYREQFF
DNA: TGTGCCAGCAGTTACAGGGAGCAGTTCTTC

V: TRBV20-1
D: .
length: 12
J: TRBJ2-7
size: .
CDR3: CSAREWGHEQYF
DNA: TGCAGTGCTAGGGAGTGGGGCCACGAGCAGTACTTC

V: TRBV3-1
D: TRBD1
length: 14
J: TRBJ1-1
size: few
CDR3: CASSHGQVNTEAFF
DNA: TGTGCCAGCAGCCACGGACAGGTAAACACTGAAGCTTTCTTT

V: TRBV12-3/TRBV12-4
D: TRBD1
length: 16
J: TRBJ2-1
size: .
CDR3: CASSLDPGQGSGEQFF
DNA: TGTGCCAGCAGTTTGGATCCGGGACAGGGGTCCGGTGAGCAGTTCTTC